The sequence of this T cell receptor beta chain was determined in a study of shared clonotypes between healthy human individuals. Per the study methods: For the immunoSEQ data, sequences were junction-only without quality scores, so filtering differed. Data came from immunoSEQ multiplex PCR; TCRdb stores just in-frame clones and leaves some out. The V and J calls and clone size come from that table; D and trimming were worked out from the DNA. The sample consists of about 2 million clones, 85% to 95% of them appearing once. Looked up from germline, CDR1 is SGHDT and CDR2 is YYEEEE. J lost 5 bases, V lost 1 base, and 5 bases had no gene match. The CDR3 is 15 residues long. Naive CD8 cells, CD45RO-negative and positively selected for CCR7, excluded terminally differentiated effector memory CD45RA+ cells. Donors were healthy HIV-negative adults without recent acute infections or vaccinations. Concerning this clone itself: The antigen is not known.

The study's findings and limits: The study found lower generation probabilities in non-shared clonotypes than in those shared by all four donors.

This rearrangement joins TRBV5-6 to TRBJ2-1, with 8 bases aligning to TRBD1. Sequenced input: naive CD8+ T cells sorted from blood. The clonotype comes from a man between 18 and 29 years old in good health. The CDR3 DNA reads as TGTGCCAGCAGCTTGATAACAGGGGGAAACAATGAGCAGTTCTTC. This gives the protein CASSLITGGNNEQFF.